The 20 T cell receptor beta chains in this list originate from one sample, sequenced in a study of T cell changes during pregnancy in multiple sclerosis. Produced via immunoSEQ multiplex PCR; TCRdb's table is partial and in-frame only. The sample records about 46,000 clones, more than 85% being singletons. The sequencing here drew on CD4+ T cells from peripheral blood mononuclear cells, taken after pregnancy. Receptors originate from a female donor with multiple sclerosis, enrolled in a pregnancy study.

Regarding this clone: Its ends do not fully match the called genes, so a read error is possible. DNA for the CDR3: TGTGCCAGCAGTCTATGGACAGGGGGTGCCACTGAAGCTTTCTTT. Translated, it gives CASSLWTGGATEAFF. The chain joins TRBV28 to TRBJ1-1, with 10 positions matching TRBD1. CDR1 is MDHEN and CDR2 is SYDVKM in the germline V gene. The CDR3 extends over 15 amino acids.

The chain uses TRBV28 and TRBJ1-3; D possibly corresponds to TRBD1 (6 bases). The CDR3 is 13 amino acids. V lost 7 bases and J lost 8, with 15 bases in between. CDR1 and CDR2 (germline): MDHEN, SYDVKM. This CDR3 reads CASIPQGRDTIYF. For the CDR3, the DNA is TGTGCCAGCATCCCACAGGGCCGGGACACCATATATTTT.

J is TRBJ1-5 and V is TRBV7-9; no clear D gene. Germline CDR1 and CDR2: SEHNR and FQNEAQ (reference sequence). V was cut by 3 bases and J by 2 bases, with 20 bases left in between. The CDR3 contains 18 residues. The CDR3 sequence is CASSFSLAGRIGNQPQHF. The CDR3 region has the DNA TGTGCCAGCAGCTTCTCATTGGCGGGTAGGATCGGCAATCAGCCCCAGCATTTT.

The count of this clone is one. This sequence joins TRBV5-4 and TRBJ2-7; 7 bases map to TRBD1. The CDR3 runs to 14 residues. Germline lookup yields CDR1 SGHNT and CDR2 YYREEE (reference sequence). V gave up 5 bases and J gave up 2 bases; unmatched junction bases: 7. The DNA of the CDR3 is TGTGCCAGCAGTCTCGACAGGGCTCCCTACGAGCAGTACTTC. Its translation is CASSLDRAPYEQYF.

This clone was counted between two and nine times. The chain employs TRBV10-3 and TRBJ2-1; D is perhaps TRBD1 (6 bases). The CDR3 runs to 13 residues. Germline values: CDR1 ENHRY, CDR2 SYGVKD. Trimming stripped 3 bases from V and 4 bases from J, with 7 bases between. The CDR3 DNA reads TGTGCCATCAGTGACAGGGGATACAATGAGCAGTTCTTC. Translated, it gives CAISDRGYNEQFF.

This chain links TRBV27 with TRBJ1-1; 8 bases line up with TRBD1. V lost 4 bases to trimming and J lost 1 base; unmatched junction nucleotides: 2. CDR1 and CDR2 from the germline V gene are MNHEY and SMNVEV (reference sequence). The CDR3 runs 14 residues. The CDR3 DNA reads TGTGCCAGCAGTTCAGGGACAGGGAACACTGAAGCTTTCTTT. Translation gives CASSSGTGNTEAFF.

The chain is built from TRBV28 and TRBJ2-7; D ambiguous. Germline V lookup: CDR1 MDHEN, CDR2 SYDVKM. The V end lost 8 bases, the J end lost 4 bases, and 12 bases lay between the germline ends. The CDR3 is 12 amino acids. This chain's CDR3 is CASSMGRYEQYF. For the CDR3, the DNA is TGTGCCAGCTCGATGGGCCGGTACGAGCAGTACTTC.

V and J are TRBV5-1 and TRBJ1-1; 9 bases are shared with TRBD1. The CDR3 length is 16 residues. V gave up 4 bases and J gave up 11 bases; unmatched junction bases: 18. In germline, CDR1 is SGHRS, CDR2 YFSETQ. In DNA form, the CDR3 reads TGCGCCAGCAGCCTAATTAAGCCCGGACAGGGGATCGGGGCTTTCTTT. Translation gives CASSLIKPGQGIGAFF.

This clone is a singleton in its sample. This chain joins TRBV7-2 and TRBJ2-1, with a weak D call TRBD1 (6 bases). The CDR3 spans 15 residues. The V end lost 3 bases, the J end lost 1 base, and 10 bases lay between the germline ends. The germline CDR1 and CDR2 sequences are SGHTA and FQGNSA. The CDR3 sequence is CASSFDGTSYNEQFF. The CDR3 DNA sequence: TGTGCCAGCAGCTTTGACGGGACATCCTACAATGAGCAGTTCTTC.

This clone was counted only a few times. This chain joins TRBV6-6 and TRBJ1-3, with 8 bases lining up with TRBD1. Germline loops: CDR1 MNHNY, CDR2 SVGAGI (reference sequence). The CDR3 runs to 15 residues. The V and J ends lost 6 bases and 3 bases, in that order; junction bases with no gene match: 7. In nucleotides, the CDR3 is TGTGCCAGCAGACCCAGGGGGCGAAGTGGAAACACCATATATTTT. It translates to CASRPRGRSGNTIYF.

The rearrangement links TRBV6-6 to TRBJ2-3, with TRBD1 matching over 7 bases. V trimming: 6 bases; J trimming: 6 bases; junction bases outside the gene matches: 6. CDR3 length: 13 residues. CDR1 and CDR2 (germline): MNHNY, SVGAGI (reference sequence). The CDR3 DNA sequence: TGTGCCAGCAGGGGGCAGGGGGAGGATACGCAGTATTTT. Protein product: CASRGQGEDTQYF.

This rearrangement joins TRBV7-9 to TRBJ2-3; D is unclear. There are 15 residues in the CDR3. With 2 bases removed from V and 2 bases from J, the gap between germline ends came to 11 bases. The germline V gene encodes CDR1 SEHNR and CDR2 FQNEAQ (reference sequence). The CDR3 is CASSLNRSPTDTQYF. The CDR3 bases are TGTGCCAGCAGCTTAAACAGAAGCCCCACAGATACGCAGTATTTT.

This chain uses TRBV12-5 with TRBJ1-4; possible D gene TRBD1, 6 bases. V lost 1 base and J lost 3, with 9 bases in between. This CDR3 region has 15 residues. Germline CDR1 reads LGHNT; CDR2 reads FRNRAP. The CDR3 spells CASGLGTVSNEKLFF. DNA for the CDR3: TGTGCTAGTGGTTTGGGGACAGTCTCTAATGAAAAACTGTTTTTT.

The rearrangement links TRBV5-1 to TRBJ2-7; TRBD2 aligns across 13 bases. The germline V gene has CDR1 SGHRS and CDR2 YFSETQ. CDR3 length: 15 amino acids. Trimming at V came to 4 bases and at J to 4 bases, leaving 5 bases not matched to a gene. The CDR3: CASSTGLAGAYEQYF. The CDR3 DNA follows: TGCGCCAGCAGCACCGGACTAGCGGGAGCTTACGAGCAGTACTTC.

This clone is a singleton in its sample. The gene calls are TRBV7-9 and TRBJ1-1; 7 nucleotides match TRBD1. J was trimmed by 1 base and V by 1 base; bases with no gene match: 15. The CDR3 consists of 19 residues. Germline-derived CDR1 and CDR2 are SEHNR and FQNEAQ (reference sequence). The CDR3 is CASSLGLGGIREGNTEAFF. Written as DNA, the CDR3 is TGTGCCAGCAGCTTAGGGCTAGGGGGCATTCGGGAGGGGAACACTGAAGCTTTCTTT.

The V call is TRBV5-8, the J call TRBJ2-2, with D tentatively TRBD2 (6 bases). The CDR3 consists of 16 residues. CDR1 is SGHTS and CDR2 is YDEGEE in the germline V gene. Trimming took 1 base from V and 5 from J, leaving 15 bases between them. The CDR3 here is CASSLFSRRGTGELFF. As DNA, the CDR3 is TGTGCCAGCAGCTTGTTCTCCCGGAGGGGAACCGGGGAGCTGTTTTTT.

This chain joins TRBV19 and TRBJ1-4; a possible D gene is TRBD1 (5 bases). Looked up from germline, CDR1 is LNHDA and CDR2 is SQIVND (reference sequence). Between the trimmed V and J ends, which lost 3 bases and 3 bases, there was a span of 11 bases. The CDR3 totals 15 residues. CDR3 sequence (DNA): TGTGCCAGTAGTATTGGTGGGGCTTCTAATGAAAAACTGTTTTTT. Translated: CASSIGGASNEKLFF.

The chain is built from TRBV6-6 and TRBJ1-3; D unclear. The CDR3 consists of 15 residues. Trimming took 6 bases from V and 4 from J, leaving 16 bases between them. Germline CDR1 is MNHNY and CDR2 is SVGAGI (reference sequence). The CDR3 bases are TGTGCCAGCAGGGAATCCGGAGGTCCCGGAAACACCATATATTTT. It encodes CASRESGGPGNTIYF.

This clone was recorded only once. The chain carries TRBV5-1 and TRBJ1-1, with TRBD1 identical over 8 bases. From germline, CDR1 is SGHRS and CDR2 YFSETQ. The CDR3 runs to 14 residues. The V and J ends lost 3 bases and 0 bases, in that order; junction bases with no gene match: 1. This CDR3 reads CASSWTGLNTEAFF. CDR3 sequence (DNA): TGCGCCAGCAGCTGGACAGGGTTGAACACTGAAGCTTTCTTT.

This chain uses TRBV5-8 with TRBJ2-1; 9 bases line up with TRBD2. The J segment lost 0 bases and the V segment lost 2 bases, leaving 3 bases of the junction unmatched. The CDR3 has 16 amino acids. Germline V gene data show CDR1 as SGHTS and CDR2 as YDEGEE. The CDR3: CASSLSAGGSYNEQFF. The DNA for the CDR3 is TGTGCCAGCAGCTTATCAGCGGGAGGCTCCTACAATGAGCAGTTCTTC.